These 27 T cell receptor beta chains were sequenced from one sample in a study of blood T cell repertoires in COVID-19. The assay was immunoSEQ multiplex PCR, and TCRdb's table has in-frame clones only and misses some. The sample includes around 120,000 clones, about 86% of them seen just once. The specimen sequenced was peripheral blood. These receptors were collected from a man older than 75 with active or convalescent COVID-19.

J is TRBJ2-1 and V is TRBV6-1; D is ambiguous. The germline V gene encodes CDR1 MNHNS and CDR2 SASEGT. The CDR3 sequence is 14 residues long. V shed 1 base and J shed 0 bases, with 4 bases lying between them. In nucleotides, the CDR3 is TGTGCCAGCAGTGAAGGGAGCTCCTACAATGAGCAGTTCTTC. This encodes CASSEGSSYNEQFF.

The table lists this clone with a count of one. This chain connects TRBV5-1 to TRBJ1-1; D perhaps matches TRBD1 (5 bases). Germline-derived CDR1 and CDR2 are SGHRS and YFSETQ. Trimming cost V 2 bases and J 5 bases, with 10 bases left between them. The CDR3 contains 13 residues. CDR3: CASSFPGRTEAFF. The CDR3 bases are TGCGCCAGCAGCTTTCCAGGGCGGACTGAAGCTTTCTTT. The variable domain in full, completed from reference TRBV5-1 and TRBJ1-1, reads KAGVTQTPRYLIKTRGQQVTLSCSPISGHRSVSWYQQTPGQGLQFLFEYFSETQRNKGNFPGRFSGRQFSNSRSEMNVSTLELGDSALYLCASSFPGRTEAFFGQGTRLTVV.

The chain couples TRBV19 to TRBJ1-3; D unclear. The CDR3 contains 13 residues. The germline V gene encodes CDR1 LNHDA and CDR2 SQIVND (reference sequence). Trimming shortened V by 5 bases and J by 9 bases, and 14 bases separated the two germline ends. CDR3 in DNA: TGTGCCAGTAGTCCAGGACTAACCTTCACCATATATTTT. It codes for CASSPGLTFTIYF.

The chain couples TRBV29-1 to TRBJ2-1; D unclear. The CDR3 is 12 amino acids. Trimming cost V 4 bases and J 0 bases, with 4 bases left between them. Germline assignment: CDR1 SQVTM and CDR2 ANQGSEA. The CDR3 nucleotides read TGCAGCGTTGCCCACTCCTACAATGAGCAGTTCTTC. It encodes CSVAHSYNEQFF.

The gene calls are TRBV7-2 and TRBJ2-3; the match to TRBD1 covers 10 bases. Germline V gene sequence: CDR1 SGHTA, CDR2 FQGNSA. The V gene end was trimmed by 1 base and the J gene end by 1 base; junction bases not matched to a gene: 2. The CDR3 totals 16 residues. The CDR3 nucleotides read TGTGCCAGCAGCTTAGTGGGGACAGGGGGCACAGATACGCAGTATTTT. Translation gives CASSLVGTGGTDTQYF.

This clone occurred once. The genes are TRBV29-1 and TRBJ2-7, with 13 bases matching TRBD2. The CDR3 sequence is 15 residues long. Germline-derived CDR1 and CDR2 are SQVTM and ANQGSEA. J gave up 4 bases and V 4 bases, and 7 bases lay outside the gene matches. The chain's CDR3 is CSVGLLAGGPYEQYF. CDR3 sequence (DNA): TGCAGCGTTGGGCTACTAGCGGGGGGGCCTTACGAGCAGTACTTC.

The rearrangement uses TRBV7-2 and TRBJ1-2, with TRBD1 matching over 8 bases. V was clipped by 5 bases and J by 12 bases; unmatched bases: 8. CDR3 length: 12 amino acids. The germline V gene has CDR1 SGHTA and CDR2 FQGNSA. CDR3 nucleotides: TGTGCCAGCAGCCCCCGGACAGGGAGAAACACCTTC. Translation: CASSPRTGRNTF.

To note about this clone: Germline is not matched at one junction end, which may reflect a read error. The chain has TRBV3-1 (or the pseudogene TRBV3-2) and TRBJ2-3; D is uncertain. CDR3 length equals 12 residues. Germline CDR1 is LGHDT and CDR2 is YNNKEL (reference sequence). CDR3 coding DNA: TGTGCCAGCAGCCAAGGGCAGGATAAGCAGTATTTT. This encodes CASSQGQDKQYF.

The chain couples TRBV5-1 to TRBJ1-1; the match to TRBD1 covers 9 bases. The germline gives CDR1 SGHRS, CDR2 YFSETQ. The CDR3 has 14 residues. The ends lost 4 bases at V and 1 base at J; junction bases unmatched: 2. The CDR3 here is CASSTGQGNTEAFF. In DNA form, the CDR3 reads TGCGCCAGCAGCACGGGACAGGGGAACACTGAAGCTTTCTTT.

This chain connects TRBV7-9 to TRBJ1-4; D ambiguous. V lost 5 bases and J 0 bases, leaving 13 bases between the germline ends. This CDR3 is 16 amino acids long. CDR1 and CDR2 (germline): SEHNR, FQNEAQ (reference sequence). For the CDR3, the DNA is TGTGCCAGCAGCCCGATGCGAGCCGCAACTAATGAAAAACTGTTTTTT. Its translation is CASSPMRAATNEKLFF.

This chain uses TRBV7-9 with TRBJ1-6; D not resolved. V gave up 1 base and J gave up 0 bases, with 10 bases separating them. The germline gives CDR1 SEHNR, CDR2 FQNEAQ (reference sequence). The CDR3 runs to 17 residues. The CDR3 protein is CASSLGASSSYNSPLHF. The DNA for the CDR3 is TGTGCCAGCAGCTTAGGGGCCTCGAGCTCCTATAATTCACCCCTCCACTTT. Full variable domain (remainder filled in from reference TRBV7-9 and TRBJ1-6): DTGVSQNPRHKITKRGQNVTFRCDPISEHNRLYWYRQTLGQGPEFLTYFQNEAQLEKSRLLSDRFSAERPKGSFSTLEIQRTEQGDSAMYLCASSLGASSSYNSPLHFGNGTRLTVT.

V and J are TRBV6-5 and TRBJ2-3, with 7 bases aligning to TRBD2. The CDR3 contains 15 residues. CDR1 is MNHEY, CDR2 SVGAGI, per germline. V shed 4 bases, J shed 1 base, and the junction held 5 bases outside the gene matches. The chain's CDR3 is CASSSTSSGTDTQYF. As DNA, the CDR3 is TGTGCCAGCAGTTCGACTAGCTCTGGCACAGATACGCAGTATTTT.

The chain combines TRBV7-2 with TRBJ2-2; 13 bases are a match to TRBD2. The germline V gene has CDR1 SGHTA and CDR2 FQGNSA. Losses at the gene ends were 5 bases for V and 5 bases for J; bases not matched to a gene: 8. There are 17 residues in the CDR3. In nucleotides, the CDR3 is TGTGCCAGCAGCCCCTGGACTAGCGGGGGACAAACCGGGGAGCTGTTTTTT. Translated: CASSPWTSGGQTGELFF.

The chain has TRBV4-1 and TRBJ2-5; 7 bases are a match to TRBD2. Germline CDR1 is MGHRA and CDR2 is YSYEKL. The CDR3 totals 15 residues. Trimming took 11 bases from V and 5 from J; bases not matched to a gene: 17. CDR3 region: CAGQEAGRGAETQYF. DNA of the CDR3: TGCGCCGGCCAAGAAGCGGGGCGGGGCGCGGAGACCCAGTACTTC.

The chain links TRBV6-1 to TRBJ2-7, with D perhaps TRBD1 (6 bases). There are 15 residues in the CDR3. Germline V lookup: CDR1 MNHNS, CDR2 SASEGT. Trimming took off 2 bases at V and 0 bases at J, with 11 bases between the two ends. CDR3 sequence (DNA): TGTGCCAGCAGTGAAAGGACAGTGAGCTCCTACGAGCAGTACTTC. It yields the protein CASSERTVSSYEQYF.

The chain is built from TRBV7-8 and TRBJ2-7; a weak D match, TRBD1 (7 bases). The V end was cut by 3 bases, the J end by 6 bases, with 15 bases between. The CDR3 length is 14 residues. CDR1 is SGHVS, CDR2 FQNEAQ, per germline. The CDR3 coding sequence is TGTGCCAGCAGCTTGACAGGGAAGGAGGGCGAGCAGTACTTC. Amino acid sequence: CASSLTGKEGEQYF.

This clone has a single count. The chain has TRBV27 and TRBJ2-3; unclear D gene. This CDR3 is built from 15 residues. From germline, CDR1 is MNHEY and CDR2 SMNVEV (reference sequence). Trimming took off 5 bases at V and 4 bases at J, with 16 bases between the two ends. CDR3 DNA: TGTGCCAGCAGTCCCTACGTGGTGGGCGCAGATACGCAGTATTTT. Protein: CASSPYVVGADTQYF.

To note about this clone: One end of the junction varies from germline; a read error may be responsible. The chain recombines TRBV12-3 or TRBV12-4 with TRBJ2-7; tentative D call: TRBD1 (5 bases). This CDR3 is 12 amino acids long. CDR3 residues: CASSLRPRTTWF. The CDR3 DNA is TGTGCCAGCAGTTTAAGACCCAGGACAACTTGGTTC.

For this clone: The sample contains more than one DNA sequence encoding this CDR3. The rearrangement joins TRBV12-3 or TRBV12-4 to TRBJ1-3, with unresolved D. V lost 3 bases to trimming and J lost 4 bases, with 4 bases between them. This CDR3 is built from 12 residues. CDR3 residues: CASSLQGNTIYF. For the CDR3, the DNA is TGTGCCAGCAGTTTGCAGGGAAACACCATATATTTT.

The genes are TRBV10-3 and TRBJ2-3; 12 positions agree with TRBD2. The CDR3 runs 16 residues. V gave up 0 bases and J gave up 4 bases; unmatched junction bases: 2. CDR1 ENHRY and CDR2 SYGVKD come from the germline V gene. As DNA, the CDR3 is TGTGCCATCAGTGAGTCAACTAGCGGGGGGCCAGATACGCAGTATTTT. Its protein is CAISESTSGGPDTQYF.

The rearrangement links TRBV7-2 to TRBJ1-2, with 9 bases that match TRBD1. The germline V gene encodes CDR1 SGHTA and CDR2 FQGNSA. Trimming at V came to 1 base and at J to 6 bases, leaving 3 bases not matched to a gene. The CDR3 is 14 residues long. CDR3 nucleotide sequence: TGTGCCAGCAGCTTAGGGGACAGGGAGAATGGCTACACCTTC. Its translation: CASSLGDRENGYTF.

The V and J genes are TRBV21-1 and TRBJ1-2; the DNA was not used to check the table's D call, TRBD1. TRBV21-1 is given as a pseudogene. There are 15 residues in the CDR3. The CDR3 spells CASSLWTGRDYGYTF. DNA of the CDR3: TGTGCCAGCAGCTTATGGACAGGTAGGGACTATGGCTACACCTTC.

The CDR3 here is CASSDRASTDTQYF. The CDR3 region has the DNA TGTGCCAGCAGTGACAGGGCGAGCACAGATACGCAGTATTTT. The chain uses TRBV25-1 and TRBJ2-3, with a possible D match to TRBD1 (5 bases). V lost 3 bases, J lost 0 bases, and 7 bases lay in between. Germline CDR1 reads MGHDK; CDR2 reads SYGVNS. This CDR3 is built from 14 residues. The variable domain in full, with the rest retrieved from reference TRBV25-1 and TRBJ2-3, is EADIYQTPRYLVIGTGKKITLECSQTMGHDKMYWYQQDPGMELHLIHYSYGVNSTEKGDLSSESTVSRIRTEHFPLTLESARPSHTSQYLCASSDRASTDTQYFGPGTRLTVL.

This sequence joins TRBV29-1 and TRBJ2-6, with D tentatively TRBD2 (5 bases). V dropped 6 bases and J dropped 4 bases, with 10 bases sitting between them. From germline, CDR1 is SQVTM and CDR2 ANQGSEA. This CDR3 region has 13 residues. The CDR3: CSVVGAGANVLTF. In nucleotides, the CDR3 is TGCAGCGTCGTGGGAGCCGGGGCCAACGTCCTGACTTTC. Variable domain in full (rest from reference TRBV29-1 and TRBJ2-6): SAVISQKPSRDICQRGTSLTIQCQVDSQVTMMFWYRQQPGQSLTLIATANQGSEATYESGFVIDKFPISRPNLTFSTLTVSNMSPEDSSIYLCSVVGAGANVLTFGAGSRLTVL.

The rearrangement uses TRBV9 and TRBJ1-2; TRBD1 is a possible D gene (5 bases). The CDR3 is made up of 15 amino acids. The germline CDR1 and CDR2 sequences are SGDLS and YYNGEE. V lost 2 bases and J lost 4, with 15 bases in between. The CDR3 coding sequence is TGTGCCAGCAGCGTTACGGGGGGGTTCCCCTATGGCTACACCTTC. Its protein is CASSVTGGFPYGYTF. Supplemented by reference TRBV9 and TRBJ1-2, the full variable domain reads DSGVTQTPKHLITATGQRVTLRCSPRSGDLSVYWYQQSLDQGLQFLIQYYNGEERAKGNILERFSAQQFPDLHSELNLSSLELGDSALYFCASSVTGGFPYGYTFGSGTRLTVV.

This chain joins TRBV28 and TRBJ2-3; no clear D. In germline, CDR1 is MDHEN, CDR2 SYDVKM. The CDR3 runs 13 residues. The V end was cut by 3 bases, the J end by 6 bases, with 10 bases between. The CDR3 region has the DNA TGTGCCAGCAGTTTCCTGAGGTCCGATACGCAGTATTTT. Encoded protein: CASSFLRSDTQYF.

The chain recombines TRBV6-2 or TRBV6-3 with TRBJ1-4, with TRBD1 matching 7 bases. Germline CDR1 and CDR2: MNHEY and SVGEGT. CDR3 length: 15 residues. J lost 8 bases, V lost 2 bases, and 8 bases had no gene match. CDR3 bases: TGTGCCAGCAGTTACAAAACAGGGGTCGGGGAAAAACTGTTTTTT. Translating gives CASSYKTGVGEKLFF.